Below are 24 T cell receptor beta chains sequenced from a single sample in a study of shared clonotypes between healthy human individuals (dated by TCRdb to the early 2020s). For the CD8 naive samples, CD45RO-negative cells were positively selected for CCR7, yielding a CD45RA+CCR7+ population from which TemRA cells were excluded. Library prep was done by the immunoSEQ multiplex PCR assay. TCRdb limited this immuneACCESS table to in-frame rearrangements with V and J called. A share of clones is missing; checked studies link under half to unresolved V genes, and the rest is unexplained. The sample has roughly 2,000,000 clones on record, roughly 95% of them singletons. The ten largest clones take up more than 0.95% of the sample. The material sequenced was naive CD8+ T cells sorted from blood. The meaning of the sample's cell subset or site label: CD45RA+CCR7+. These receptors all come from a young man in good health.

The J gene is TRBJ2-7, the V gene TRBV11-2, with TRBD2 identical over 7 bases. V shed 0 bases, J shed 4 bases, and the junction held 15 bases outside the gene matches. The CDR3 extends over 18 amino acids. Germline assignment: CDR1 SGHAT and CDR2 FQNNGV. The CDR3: CASSLDSLGAGRWYEQYF. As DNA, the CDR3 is TGTGCCAGCAGCTTAGATTCATTAGGAGCGGGAAGATGGTACGAGCAGTACTTC.

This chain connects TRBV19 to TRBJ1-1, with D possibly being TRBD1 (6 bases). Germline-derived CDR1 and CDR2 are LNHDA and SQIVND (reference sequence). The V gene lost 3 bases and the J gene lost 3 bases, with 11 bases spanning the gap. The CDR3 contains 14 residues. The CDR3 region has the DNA TGTGCCAGTAGTATCCGGGACACCTACACTGAAGCTTTCTTT. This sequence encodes CASSIRDTYTEAFF. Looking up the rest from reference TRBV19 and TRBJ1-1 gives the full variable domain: DGGITQSPKYLFRKEGQNVTLSCEQNLNHDAMYWYRQDPGQGLRLIYYSQIVNDFQKGDIAEGYSVSREKKESFPLTVTSAQKNPTAFYLCASSIRDTYTEAFFGQGTRLTVV.

The CDR3 spells CASSPPRPNYEQYF. In DNA, the CDR3 is TGTGCCAGCTCACCACCTCGACCTAACTACGAGCAGTACTTC. The chain employs TRBV18 and TRBJ2-7; D not certain. V lost 0 bases, J lost 3 bases, and 9 bases lay in between. Germline V gene data show CDR1 as KGHSH and CDR2 as LQKENI. This CDR3 contains 14 residues.

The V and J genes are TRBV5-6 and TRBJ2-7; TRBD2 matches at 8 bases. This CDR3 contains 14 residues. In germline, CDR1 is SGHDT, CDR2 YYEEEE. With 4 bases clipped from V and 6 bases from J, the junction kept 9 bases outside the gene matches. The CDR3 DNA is TGTGCCAGCAGCCTATTCCTAACTAGCGGCGAGCAGTACTTC. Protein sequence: CASSLFLTSGEQYF. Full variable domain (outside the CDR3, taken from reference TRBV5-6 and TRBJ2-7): DAGVTQSPTHLIKTRGQQVTLRCSPKSGHDTVSWYQQALGQGPQFIFQYYEEEERQRGNFPDRFSGHQFPNYSSELNVNALLLGDSALYLCASSLFLTSGEQYFGPGTRLTVT.

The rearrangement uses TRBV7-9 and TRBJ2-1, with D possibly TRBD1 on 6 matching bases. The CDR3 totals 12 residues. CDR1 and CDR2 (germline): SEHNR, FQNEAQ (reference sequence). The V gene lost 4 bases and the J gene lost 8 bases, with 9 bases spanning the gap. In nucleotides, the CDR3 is TGTGCCAGCAGCTGGGCAGGGGATGAGCAGTTCTTC. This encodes CASSWAGDEQFF. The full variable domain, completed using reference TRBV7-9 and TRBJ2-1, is DTGVSQNPRHKITKRGQNVTFRCDPISEHNRLYWYRQTLGQGPEFLTYFQNEAQLEKSRLLSDRFSAERPKGSFSTLEIQRTEQGDSAMYLCASSWAGDEQFFGPGTRLTVL.

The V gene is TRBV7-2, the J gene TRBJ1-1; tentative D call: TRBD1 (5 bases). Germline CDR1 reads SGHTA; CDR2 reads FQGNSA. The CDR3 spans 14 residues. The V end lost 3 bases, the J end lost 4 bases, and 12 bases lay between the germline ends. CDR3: CASSFLEGRTEAFF. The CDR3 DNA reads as TGTGCCAGCAGCTTCCTCGAGGGGCGCACTGAAGCTTTCTTT.

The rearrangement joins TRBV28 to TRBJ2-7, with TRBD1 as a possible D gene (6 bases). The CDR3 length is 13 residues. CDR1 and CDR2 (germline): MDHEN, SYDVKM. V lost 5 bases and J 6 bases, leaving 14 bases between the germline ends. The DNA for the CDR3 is TGTGCCAGCAGTCCTCTAAAACAGGGCGAGCAGTACTTC. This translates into CASSPLKQGEQYF.

CDR3 coding DNA: TGTGCCAGCAGCTACTCGTCCGGTGACAGCTTCTATGGCTACACCTTC. Encoded protein: CASSYSSGDSFYGYTF. This chain connects TRBV27 to TRBJ1-2, with D possibly matching TRBD1 (5 bases). V lost 6 bases to trimming and J lost 4 bases, with 21 bases between them. This CDR3 has 16 amino acids. Germline V gene sequence: CDR1 MNHEY, CDR2 SMNVEV (reference sequence).

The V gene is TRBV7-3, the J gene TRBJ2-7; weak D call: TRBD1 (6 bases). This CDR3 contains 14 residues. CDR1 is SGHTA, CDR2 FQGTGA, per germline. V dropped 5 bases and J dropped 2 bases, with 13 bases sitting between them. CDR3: CASSPLRTAYEQYF. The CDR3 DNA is TGTGCCAGCAGCCCACTCCGGACAGCCTACGAGCAGTACTTC. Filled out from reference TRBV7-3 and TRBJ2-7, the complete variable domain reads GAGVSQTPSNKVTEKGKYVELRCDPISGHTALYWYRQSLGQGPEFLIYFQGTGAADDSGLPNDRFFAVRPEGSVSTLKIQRTERGDSAVYLCASSPLRTAYEQYFGPGTRLTVT.

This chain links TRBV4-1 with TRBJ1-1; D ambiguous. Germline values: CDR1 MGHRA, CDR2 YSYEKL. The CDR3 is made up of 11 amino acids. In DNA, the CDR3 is TGCGCATCGGGTATGAACACTGAAGCTTTCTTT. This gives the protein CASGMNTEAFF.

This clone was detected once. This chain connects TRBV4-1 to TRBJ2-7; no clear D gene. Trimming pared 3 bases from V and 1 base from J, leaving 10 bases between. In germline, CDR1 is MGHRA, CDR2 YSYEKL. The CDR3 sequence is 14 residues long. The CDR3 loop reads CASSQGFLSYEQYF. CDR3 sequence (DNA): TGCGCCAGCAGCCAGGGGTTCTTATCCTACGAGCAGTACTTC.

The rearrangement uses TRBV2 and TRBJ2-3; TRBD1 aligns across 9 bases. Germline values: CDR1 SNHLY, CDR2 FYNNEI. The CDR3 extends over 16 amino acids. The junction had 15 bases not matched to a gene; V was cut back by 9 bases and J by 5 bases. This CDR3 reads CARGQDGQGIGDTQYF. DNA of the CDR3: TGTGCCAGGGGCCAGGACGGACAGGGGATAGGAGATACGCAGTATTTT.

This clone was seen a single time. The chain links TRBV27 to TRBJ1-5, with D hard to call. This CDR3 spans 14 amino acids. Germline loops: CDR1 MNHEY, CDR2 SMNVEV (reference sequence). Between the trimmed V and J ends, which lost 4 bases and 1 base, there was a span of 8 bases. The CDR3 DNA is TGTGCCAGCAGTTCTCCCGGGAGCAATCAGCCCCAGCATTTT. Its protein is CASSSPGSNQPQHF.

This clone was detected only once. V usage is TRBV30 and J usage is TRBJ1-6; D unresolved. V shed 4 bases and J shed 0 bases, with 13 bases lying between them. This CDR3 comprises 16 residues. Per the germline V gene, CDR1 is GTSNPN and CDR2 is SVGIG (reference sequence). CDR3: CAWTYDSSSYNSPLHF. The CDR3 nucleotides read TGTGCCTGGACGTACGACTCCTCCTCCTATAATTCACCCCTCCACTTT.

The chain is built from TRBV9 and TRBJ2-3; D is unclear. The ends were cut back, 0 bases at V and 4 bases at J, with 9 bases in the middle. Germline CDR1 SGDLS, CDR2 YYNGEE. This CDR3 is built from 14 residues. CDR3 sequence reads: CASSVVGSADTQYF. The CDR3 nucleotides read TGTGCCAGCAGCGTAGTGGGGTCGGCAGATACGCAGTATTTT.

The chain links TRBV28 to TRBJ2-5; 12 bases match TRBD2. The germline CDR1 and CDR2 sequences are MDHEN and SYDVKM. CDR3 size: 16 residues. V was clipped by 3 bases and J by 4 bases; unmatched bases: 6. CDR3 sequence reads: CASSFGTSGPPETQYF. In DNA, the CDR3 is TGTGCCAGCAGTTTCGGGACTAGCGGGCCGCCAGAGACCCAGTACTTC.

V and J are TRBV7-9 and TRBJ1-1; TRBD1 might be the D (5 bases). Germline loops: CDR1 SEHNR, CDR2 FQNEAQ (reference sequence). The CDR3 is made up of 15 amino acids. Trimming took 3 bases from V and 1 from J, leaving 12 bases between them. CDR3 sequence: CASSFPQQGNTEAFF. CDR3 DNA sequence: TGTGCCAGCAGCTTCCCCCAGCAGGGGAACACTGAAGCTTTCTTT.

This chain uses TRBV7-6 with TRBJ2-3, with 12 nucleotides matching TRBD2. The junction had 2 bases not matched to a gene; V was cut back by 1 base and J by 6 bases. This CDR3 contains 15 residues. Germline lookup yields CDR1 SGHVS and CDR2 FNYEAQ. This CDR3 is CASSLEGTSGDTQYF. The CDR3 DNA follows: TGTGCCAGCAGCTTAGAGGGGACTAGCGGGGATACGCAGTATTTT.

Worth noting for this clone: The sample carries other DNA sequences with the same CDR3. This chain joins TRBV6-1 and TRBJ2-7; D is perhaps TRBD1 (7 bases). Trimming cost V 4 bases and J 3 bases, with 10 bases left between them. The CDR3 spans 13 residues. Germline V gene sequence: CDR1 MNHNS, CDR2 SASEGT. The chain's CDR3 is CASSGGTVYEQYF. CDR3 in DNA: TGTGCCAGCAGTGGCGGGACAGTCTACGAGCAGTACTTC.

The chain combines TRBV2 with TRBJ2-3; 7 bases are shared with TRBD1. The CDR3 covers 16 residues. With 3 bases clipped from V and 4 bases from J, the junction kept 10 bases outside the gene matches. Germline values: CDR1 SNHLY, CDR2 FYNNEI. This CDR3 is CASSDDRVMDADTQYF. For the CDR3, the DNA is TGTGCCAGCAGTGACGACAGGGTAATGGACGCAGATACGCAGTATTTT.

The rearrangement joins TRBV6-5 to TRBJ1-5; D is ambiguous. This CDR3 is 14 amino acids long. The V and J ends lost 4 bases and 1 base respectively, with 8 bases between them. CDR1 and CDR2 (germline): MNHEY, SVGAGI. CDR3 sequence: CASSSTESNQPQHF. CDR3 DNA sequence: TGTGCCAGCAGTTCAACCGAGAGCAATCAGCCCCAGCATTTT.

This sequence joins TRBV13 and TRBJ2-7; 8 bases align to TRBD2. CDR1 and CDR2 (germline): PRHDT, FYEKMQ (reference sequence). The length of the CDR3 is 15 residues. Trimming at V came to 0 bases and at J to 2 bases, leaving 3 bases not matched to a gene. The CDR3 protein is CASSLGGSGTYEQYF. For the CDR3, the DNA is TGTGCCAGCAGCTTAGGGGGTAGCGGGACCTACGAGCAGTACTTC.

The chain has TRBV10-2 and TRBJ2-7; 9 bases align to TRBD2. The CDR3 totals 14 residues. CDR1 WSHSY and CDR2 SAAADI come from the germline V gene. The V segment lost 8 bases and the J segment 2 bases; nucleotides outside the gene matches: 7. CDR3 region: CASGAGGLPYEQYF. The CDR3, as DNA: TGCGCCAGCGGAGCGGGGGGTTTGCCCTACGAGCAGTACTTC.

The CDR3 region has the DNA TGTGCCAGCAGTTTATCATCAGGGGGCGAACGATACAATGAGCAGTTCTTC. Translated, it gives CASSLSSGGERYNEQFF. The chain employs TRBV27 and TRBJ2-1, with 8 bases aligning to TRBD1. The length of the CDR3 is 17 residues. After removal of 0 bases from V and 4 bases from J, the junction contained 8 bases not matched to a gene. Germline V gene sequence: CDR1 MNHEY, CDR2 SMNVEV (reference sequence).